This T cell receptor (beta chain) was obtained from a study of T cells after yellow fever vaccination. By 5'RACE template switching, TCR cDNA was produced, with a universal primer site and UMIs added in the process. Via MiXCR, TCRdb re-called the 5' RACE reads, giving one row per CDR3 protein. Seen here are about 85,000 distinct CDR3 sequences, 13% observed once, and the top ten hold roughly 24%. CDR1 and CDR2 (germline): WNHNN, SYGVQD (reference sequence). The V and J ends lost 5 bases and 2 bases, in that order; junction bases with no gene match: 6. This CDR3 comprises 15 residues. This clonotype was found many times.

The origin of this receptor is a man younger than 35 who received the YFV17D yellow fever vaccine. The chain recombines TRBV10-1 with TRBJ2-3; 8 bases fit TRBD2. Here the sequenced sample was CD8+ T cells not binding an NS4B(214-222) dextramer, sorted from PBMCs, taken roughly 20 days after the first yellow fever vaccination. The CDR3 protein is CASSSLAGPTDTQYF. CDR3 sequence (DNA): TGCGCCAGCAGTAGTTTAGCGGGGCCCACAGATACGCAGTATTTT.